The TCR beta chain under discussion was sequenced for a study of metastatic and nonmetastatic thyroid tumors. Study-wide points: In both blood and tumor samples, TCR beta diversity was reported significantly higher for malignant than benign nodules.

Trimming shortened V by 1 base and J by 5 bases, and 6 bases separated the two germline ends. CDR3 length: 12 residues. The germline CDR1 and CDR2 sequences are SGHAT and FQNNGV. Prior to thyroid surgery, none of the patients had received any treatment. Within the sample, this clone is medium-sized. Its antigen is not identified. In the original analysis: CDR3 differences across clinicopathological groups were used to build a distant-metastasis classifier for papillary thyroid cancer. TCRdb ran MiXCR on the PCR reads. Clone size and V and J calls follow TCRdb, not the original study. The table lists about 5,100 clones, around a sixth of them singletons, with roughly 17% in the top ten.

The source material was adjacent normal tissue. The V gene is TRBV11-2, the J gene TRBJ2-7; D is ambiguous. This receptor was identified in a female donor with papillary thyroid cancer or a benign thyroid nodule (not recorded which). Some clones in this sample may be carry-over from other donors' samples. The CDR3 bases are TGTGCCAGCAGCTTAGGAAGCCACGAGCAGTACTTC. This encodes CASSLGSHEQYF.